This entry lists 20 T cell receptor beta chains sequenced from one sample in a study of T-cell memory formation after mild COVID-19. TCRdb independently ran MiXCR on the 5' RACE reads; one entry per CDR3 protein. The table records almost 550,000 distinct CDR3 sequences, roughly 22% of them present only once. Sequencing was performed on PBMCs or a T cell subset sorted from them (not recorded which). These receptors originate from an adult woman who had mild COVID-19 (a few samples of this study predate the infection). Cell type and time point are not known.

This clonotype showed up just a few times. The chain employs TRBV2 and TRBJ2-7, with a tentative D call TRBD1 (5 bases). Trimming cost V 2 bases and J 6 bases, with 11 bases left between them. Germline assignment: CDR1 SNHLY and CDR2 FYNNEI. The CDR3 sequence is 13 residues long. In DNA form, the CDR3 reads TGTGCCAGCAGTGAATCGACAGTTGGCGAGCAGTACTTC. This sequence encodes CASSESTVGEQYF.

The chain links TRBV10-3 to TRBJ2-3, with D perhaps matching TRBD1 or TRBD2 (8 bases each). The CDR3 is 15 residues long. V gave up 10 bases and J gave up 2 bases, with 19 bases separating them. CDR1 is ENHRY, CDR2 SYGVKD, per germline. The CDR3 coding sequence is TGTGCCACCCGGGGGGGACAGGTGAACACAGATACGCAGTATTTT. Translating it yields CATRGGQVNTDTQYF.

V gene TRBV14 combines with J gene TRBJ2-7, with 10 nucleotides matching TRBD2. The germline gives CDR1 SGHDN, CDR2 FVKESK. Trimming took 4 bases from V and 5 from J; bases not matched to a gene: 8. This CDR3 region has 15 residues. As DNA, the CDR3 is TGTGCCAGCAGCCCCGTACTAGCGGGGAAGAACGAGCAGTACTTC. It encodes CASSPVLAGKNEQYF.

This clonotype was picked up a small number of times. This rearrangement joins TRBV5-1 to TRBJ2-2; 10 nucleotides match TRBD1. The germline V gene encodes CDR1 SGHRS and CDR2 YFSETQ. With V trimmed by 4 bases and J by 1 base, 7 bases remained unmatched. This CDR3 region has 17 residues. Here the CDR3 DNA reads TGCGCCAGCAGCCGTAACCGGGACAGGGGGAACACCGGGGAGCTGTTTTTT. Amino acid sequence: CASSRNRDRGNTGELFF.

This clonotype came up a few times. The genes are TRBV6-5 and TRBJ2-7; TRBD1 aligns across 7 bases. Per germline, CDR1 MNHEY and CDR2 SVGAGI. J lost 4 bases, V lost 10 bases, and 10 bases had no gene match. The CDR3 has 13 amino acids. The CDR3 protein is CATTQGVGYEQYF. The CDR3 DNA sequence: TGTGCCACCACTCAGGGGGTAGGATACGAGCAGTACTTC.

CDR3 sequence (DNA): TGCAGTGCTAGAACTAGCGAAAACACCGGGGAGCTGTTTTTT. Its translation: CSARTSENTGELFF. The chain joins TRBV20-1 to TRBJ2-2; TRBD2 agrees at 7 bases. This CDR3 has 14 amino acids. The J segment lost 2 bases and the V segment lost 2 bases, leaving 2 bases of the junction unmatched. Germline loops: CDR1 DFQATT, CDR2 SNEGSKA (reference sequence).

The chain combines TRBV6-2 or TRBV6-3 with TRBJ2-3; 7 nucleotides agree with TRBD2. Germline V CDR1 and CDR2: MNHEY, SVGEGT. This CDR3 spans 16 amino acids. Trimming cost V 7 bases and J 1 base; bases outside gene matches: 11. The CDR3 here is CASTRAGLLGTDTQYF. The CDR3 DNA sequence: TGTGCCAGCACTCGTGCGGGACTACTAGGCACAGATACGCAGTATTTT.

This clonotype was counted a few times. The chain is built from TRBV7-2 and TRBJ1-2, with D possibly TRBD1 on 6 matching bases. V was shortened by 5 bases and J by 4 bases, with 11 bases between the two germline ends. Germline V lookup: CDR1 SGHTA, CDR2 FQGNSA. The length of the CDR3 is 13 residues. The DNA for the CDR3 is TGTGCCAGCAGCACCGGGACATCCTATGGCTACACCTTC. It codes for CASSTGTSYGYTF.

V and J are TRBV7-6 and TRBJ2-1; D is possibly TRBD2 (6 bases). V lost 1 base, J lost 8 bases, and 15 bases lay in between. Germline V gene sequence: CDR1 SGHVS, CDR2 FNYEAQ. This CDR3 contains 15 residues. The CDR3 DNA reads TGTGCCAGCAGCTTAGAAGTAGGGGTAGCGGATGAGCAGTTCTTC. Encoded protein: CASSLEVGVADEQFF.

This clonotype was counted a few times. The chain links TRBV29-1 to TRBJ2-2; the D gene is possibly TRBD1 (6 bases). The ends were cut back, 3 bases at V and 6 bases at J, with 8 bases in the middle. The CDR3 totals 12 residues. The germline CDR1 and CDR2 sequences are SQVTM and ANQGSEA. The CDR3, as DNA: TGCAGCGTTGAGGGGACACCCGGGGAGCTGTTTTTT. Translated: CSVEGTPGELFF.

This clonotype has only a few counts. In nucleotides, the CDR3 is TGCAGCGTCGCAAGGACAGGGAGAACAGATACGCAGTATTTT. Translation gives CSVARTGRTDTQYF. The V and J genes are TRBV29-1 and TRBJ2-3; TRBD1 aligns across 8 bases. V was pared by 6 bases and J by 3 bases, with 8 bases of the junction left unmatched. Germline V gives CDR1 SQVTM, CDR2 ANQGSEA. The CDR3 spans 14 residues.

This clonotype appeared many times. The chain employs TRBV5-1 and TRBJ2-5; D remains unclear. V dropped 4 bases and J dropped 2 bases, with 6 bases sitting between them. The CDR3 runs 12 residues. Germline V gene data show CDR1 as SGHRS and CDR2 as YFSETQ. The CDR3 region is CASSPEQETQYF. The CDR3 DNA reads TGCGCCAGCAGCCCGGAACAAGAGACCCAGTACTTC.

This clonotype was observed a handful of times. The rearrangement uses TRBV5-5 and TRBJ1-1, with D hard to call. The CDR3 consists of 13 residues. Trimming took off 1 base at V and 3 bases at J, with 7 bases between the two ends. CDR1 and CDR2 from the germline V gene are SGHKS and YYEKEE (reference sequence). CDR3 region: CASSLISDTEAFF. Here the CDR3 DNA reads TGTGCCAGCAGCTTGATAAGCGACACTGAAGCTTTCTTT.

This chain uses TRBV4-3 with TRBJ2-1, with a tentative D call TRBD2 (6 bases). This CDR3 is 16 amino acids long. From germline, CDR1 is LGHNA and CDR2 YSLEER. The V end was cut by 0 bases, the J end by 8 bases, with 17 bases between. The CDR3 reads CASSQDRSVLAHEQFF. DNA for the CDR3: TGCGCCAGCAGCCAAGATCGCTCGGTACTAGCCCATGAGCAGTTCTTC.

This clonotype was seen a handful of times. The chain carries TRBV12-3 or TRBV12-4 and TRBJ2-3; D gene unclear. Between the trimmed V and J ends, which lost 6 bases and 11 bases, there was a span of 12 bases. The CDR3 covers 11 residues. CDR3: CASSFQRMQYF. The CDR3 DNA sequence: TGTGCCAGCAGCTTTCAGCGTATGCAGTATTTT.

The chain couples TRBV9 to TRBJ1-2, with 9 bases matching TRBD1. Trimming took 3 bases from V and 5 from J; bases not matched to a gene: 11. Germline CDR1 SGDLS, CDR2 YYNGEE. The CDR3 sequence is 16 residues long. Written as DNA, the CDR3 is TGTGCCAGCAGCGCCTACCGGGACAGGGTCTTTTATGGCTACACCTTC. Amino acids: CASSAYRDRVFYGYTF.

This clonotype was observed at least ten times. This chain connects TRBV14 to TRBJ1-1; tentatively, D is TRBD1 (6 bases). V lost 4 bases, J lost 4 bases, and 13 bases lay in between. This CDR3 spans 14 amino acids. CDR1 SGHDN and CDR2 FVKESK come from the germline V gene. CDR3: CASSRGQLSTEAFF. CDR3 DNA: TGTGCCAGCAGCCGCGGACAGCTCAGCACTGAAGCTTTCTTT.

V and J are TRBV5-1 and TRBJ1-3; D might be TRBD1 (5 bases). The germline V gene has CDR1 SGHRS and CDR2 YFSETQ. CDR3 length: 13 amino acids. V was shortened by 4 bases and J by 4 bases, with 9 bases between the two germline ends. In DNA, the CDR3 is TGCGCCAGCAGCATCGACAGAGGAAACACCATATATTTT. Protein product: CASSIDRGNTIYF.

The chain combines TRBV19 with TRBJ1-1; D ambiguous. Trimming took off 4 bases at V and 4 bases at J, with 13 bases between the two ends. The CDR3 is 14 residues long. The germline V gene encodes CDR1 LNHDA and CDR2 SQIVND (reference sequence). The CDR3 spells CASSTQGYSTEAFF. Here the CDR3 DNA reads TGTGCCAGTAGTACCCAAGGTTATAGCACTGAAGCTTTCTTT. Variable domain in full (rest from reference TRBV19 and TRBJ1-1): DGGITQSPKYLFRKEGQNVTLSCEQNLNHDAMYWYRQDPGQGLRLIYYSQIVNDFQKGDIAEGYSVSREKKESFPLTVTSAQKNPTAFYLCASSTQGYSTEAFFGQGTRLTVV.

The V call is TRBV20-1, the J call TRBJ2-1; TRBD2 aligns across 11 bases. Germline assignment: CDR1 DFQATT and CDR2 SNEGSKA (reference sequence). V lost 6 bases to trimming and J lost 4 bases; unmatched junction nucleotides: 5. The CDR3 sequence is 14 residues long. CDR3 sequence: CSATGLAEYNEQFF. The CDR3 bases are TGCAGTGCGACGGGACTAGCGGAATACAATGAGCAGTTCTTC.